The 9 T cell receptor beta chains listed next were all sequenced from one sample in a study of blood T cell repertoires in COVID-19 (dated by TCRdb to 2018 to 2021). Library method: the immunoSEQ multiplex PCR assay. TCRdb's version of the immuneACCESS table is confined to in-frame rearrangements and falls short of the full clone set. An unresolved V gene accounts for under half of the shortfall where checked; the remainder is of unknown origin. The sample records around 30,000 clones, roughly 87% of which are singletons. The ten largest clones add up to approximately 13% of the sample. The sample was peripheral blood. All receptors derive from a human donor in a cohort sampled during active COVID-19. The donor label of this sample is uncertain.

The rearrangement links TRBV6-4 to TRBJ2-7, with 7 bases fitting TRBD1. Trimming at V came to 0 bases and at J to 0 bases, leaving 5 bases not matched to a gene. Per the germline V gene, CDR1 is MRHNA and CDR2 is SNTAGT. This CDR3 is 16 amino acids long. CDR3 sequence: CASSDSKGQISYEQYF. The CDR3 coding sequence is TGTGCCAGCAGTGACTCGAAGGGACAGATCTCCTACGAGCAGTACTTC.

In its sample, this clone was seen once. V and J are TRBV5-4 and TRBJ2-5; TRBD2 agrees at 16 bases. The CDR3 length is 16 residues. Per germline, CDR1 SGHNT and CDR2 YYREEE (reference sequence). V lost 4 bases and J lost 3; bases outside the gene matches: 3. The DNA of the CDR3 is TGTGCCAGCAGCGGGACTAGCGGGGGGGCCGAAGAGACCCAGTACTTC. It translates to CASSGTSGGAEETQYF.

The V call is TRBV28, the J call TRBJ2-7; 8 bases are shared with TRBD1. The CDR3 totals 15 residues. Germline V gene lookup returns CDR1 MDHEN and CDR2 SYDVKM. Trimming cost V 6 bases and J 5 bases; bases outside gene matches: 12. The CDR3 spells CASRSLDRGRDEQYF. DNA for the CDR3: TGTGCCAGCAGATCTCTCGACAGGGGTCGCGACGAGCAGTACTTC. Full variable domain (rest looked up from reference TRBV28 and TRBJ2-7): DVKVTQSSRYLVKRTGEKVFLECVQDMDHENMFWYRQDPGLGLRLIYFSYDVKMKEKGDIPEGYSVSREKKERFSLILESASTNQTSMYLCASRSLDRGRDEQYFGPGTRLTVT.

V usage is TRBV5-6 and J usage is TRBJ1-1; 12 bases agree with TRBD1. This CDR3 comprises 16 residues. Germline CDR1 reads SGHDT; CDR2 reads YYEEEE. V was pared by 5 bases and J by 0 bases, with 5 bases of the junction left unmatched. The CDR3 coding sequence is TGTGCCAGCAGGGGACAGGGGGCCCTTATGAACACTGAAGCTTTCTTT. Amino acid sequence: CASRGQGALMNTEAFF.

V usage is TRBV9 and J usage is TRBJ2-4; 7 nucleotides align to TRBD1. V trimming: 0 bases; J trimming: 13 bases; junction bases outside the gene matches: 7. Germline V lookup: CDR1 SGDLS, CDR2 YYNGEE. CDR3 size: 13 residues. CDR3 nucleotide sequence: TGTGCCAGCAGCGTAGGACAGGGTCCACCCCAGTACTTC. Protein sequence: CASSVGQGPPQYF.

The chain is built from TRBV4-3 and TRBJ2-2; 9 bases agree with TRBD2. The J segment lost 6 bases and the V segment lost 0 bases, leaving 8 bases of the junction unmatched. The CDR3 extends over 17 amino acids. CDR1 is LGHNA and CDR2 is YSLEER in the germline V gene. For the CDR3, the DNA is TGCGCCAGCAGCCAAGAGGGGGTGCGGGGGGGCTCCGGGGAGCTGTTTTTT. This gives the protein CASSQEGVRGGSGELFF.

This chain's CDR3 is CASSLQGLEAYYEQYF. The CDR3 region has the DNA TGTGCCAGCAGCTTACAAGGTCTGGAGGCCTACTACGAGCAGTACTTC. The chain uses TRBV11-2 and TRBJ2-7; possibly TRBD2 for D (5 bases). The CDR3 is made up of 16 amino acids. The V end was cut by 2 bases, the J end by 3 bases, with 17 bases between. The V gene's germline CDR1 is SGHAT and CDR2 FQNNGV.

The chain couples TRBV10-3 to TRBJ1-2, with TRBD1 as a possible D gene (5 bases). There are 12 residues in the CDR3. Trimming cost V 3 bases and J 4 bases, with 6 bases left between them. Per germline, CDR1 ENHRY and CDR2 SYGVKD. CDR3 nucleotides: TGTGCCATCAGTGAAGACAGCTATGGCTACACCTTC. Encoded protein: CAISEDSYGYTF.

V and J are TRBV11-2 and TRBJ1-2, with D possibly matching TRBD1 (6 bases). Per the germline V gene, CDR1 is SGHAT and CDR2 is FQNNGV. There are 13 residues in the CDR3. V was clipped by 4 bases and J by 2 bases, with 8 bases between them. The CDR3 is CASSSTGNYGYTF. The DNA for the CDR3 is TGTGCCAGCAGCTCCACAGGGAACTATGGCTACACCTTC. The whole variable domain, filled in from reference TRBV11-2 and TRBJ1-2, reads EAGVAQSPRYKIIEKRQSVAFWCNPISGHATLYWYQQILGQGPKLLIQFQNNGVVDDSQLPKDRFSAERLKGVDSTLKIQPAKLEDSAVYLCASSSTGNYGYTFGSGTRLTVV.